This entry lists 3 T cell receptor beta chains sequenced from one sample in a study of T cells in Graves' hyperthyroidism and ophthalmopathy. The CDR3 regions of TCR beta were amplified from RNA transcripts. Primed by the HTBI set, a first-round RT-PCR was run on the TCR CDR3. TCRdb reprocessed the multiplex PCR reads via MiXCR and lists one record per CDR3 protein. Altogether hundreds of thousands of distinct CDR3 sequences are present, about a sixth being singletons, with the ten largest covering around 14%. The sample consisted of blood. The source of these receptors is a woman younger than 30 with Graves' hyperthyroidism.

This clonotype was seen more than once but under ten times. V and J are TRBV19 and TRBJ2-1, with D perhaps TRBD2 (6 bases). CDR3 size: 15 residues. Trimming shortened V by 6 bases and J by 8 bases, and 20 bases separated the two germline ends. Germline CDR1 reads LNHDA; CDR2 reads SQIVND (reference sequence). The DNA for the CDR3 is TGTGCCAGTAGCATCCCCGGGGGAAGTATGGATGAGCAGTTCTTC. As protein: CASSIPGGSMDEQFF.

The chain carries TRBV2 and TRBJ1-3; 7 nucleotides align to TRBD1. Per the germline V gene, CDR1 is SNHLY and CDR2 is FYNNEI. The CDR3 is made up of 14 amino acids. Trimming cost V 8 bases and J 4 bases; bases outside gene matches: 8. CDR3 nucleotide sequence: TGTGCCAGCGGGGGCCGGGACAGCGGAAACACCATATATTTT. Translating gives CASGGRDSGNTIYF.

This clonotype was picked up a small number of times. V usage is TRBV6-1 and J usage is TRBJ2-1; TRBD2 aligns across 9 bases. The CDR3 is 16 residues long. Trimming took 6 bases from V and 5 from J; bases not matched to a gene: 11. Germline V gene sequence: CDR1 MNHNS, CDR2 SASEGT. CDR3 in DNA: TGTGCCAGCAGACTTAGCGGGAGATACAGAAACAATGAGCAGTTCTTC. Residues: CASRLSGRYRNNEQFF.